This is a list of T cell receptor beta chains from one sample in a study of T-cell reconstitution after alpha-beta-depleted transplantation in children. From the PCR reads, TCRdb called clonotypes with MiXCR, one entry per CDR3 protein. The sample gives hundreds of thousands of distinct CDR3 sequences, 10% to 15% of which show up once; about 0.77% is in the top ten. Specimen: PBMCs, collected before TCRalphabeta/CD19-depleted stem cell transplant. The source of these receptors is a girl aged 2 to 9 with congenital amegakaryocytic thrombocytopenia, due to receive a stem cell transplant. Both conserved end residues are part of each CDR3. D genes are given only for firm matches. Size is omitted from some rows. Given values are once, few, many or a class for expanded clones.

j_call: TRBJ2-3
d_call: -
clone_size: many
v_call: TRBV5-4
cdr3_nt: TGTGCCAGCAGCTTAGGCGGAGAGATCACAGATACGCAGTATTTT
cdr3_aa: CASSLGGEITDTQYF

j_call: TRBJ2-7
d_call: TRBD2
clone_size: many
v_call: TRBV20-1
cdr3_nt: TGCAGTGCCTCCCCTTCCAAGCGGGATATTTTCTACGAGCAGTACTTC
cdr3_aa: CSASPSKRDIFYEQYF

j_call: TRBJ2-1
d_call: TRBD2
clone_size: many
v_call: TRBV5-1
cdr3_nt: TGCGCCAGCAGCGGCGGGAGAAGGCATGAGCAGTTCTTC
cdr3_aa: CASSGGRRHEQFF

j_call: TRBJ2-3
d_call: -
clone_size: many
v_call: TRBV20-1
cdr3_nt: TGCAGTGCTAACGGGGAGGATCGCAGCACAGATACGCAGTATTTT
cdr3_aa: CSANGEDRSTDTQYF

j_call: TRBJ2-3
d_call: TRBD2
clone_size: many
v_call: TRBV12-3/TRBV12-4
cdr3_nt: TGTGCCAGCACCCCGTGGCTAGCGGGAGAAGTAGATACGCAGTATTTT
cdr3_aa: CASTPWLAGEVDTQYF

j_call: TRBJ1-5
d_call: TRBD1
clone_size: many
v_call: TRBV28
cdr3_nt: TGTGCCAGCGGGGACAGGGAGTATCAGCCCCAGCATTTT
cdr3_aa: CASGDREYQPQHF

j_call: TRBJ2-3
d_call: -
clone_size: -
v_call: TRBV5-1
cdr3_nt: TGCGCCAGCAGCTCCCCCCCACAGAGGGACACAGATACGCAGTATTTT
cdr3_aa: CASSSPPQRDTDTQYF

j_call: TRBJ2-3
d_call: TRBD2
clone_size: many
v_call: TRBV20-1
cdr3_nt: TGCAGTGCTAGCCGATTAGCGGGACGCACAGATACGCAGTATTTT
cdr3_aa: CSASRLAGRTDTQYF

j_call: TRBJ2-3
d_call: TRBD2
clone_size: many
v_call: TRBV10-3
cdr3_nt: TGTGCCACCAGGACTAGCGGGAGCCCAGATACGCAGTATTTT
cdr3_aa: CATRTSGSPDTQYF

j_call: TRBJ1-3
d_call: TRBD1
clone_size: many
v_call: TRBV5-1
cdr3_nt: TGCGCCAGCAGCCCGATCCCGGGACAGCTCTCTGGAAACACCATATATTTT
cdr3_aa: CASSPIPGQLSGNTIYF